This is a list of T cell receptor beta chains from one sample in a study of cytomegalovirus exposure and HLA in healthy donors. Assay: immunoSEQ multiplex PCR; the TCRdb copy retains only in-frame clones and omits some. The sample carries roughly 120,000 clones, around 82% recorded once. The sequenced sample was PBMCs. Receptor source: a man aged 40-49 years in good health and CMV-seronegative. Each CDR3 is given without its conserved first and last residue.

v_gene,CDR3aa
TRBV7-3,ASSLGTGHTDTQY
TRBV27,ASSFQGRETQY
TRBV6-6,ASNRGRETQY
TRBV5-1,ASSLVQAPDTQY
TRBV12-5,ASGGQGFSQETQY
TRBV6-1,ASSDWSGMNTEAF
TRBV6-6,ASSYLGVGNQPQH
TRBV7-2,ASSLIPETQY
TRBV28,ASSPGVPLGSEQY
TRBV18,ASSGQFSSGANVLT
TRBV7-3,ASSRDRDSGELF
TRBV9,ASSPQTITERGVYGYT
TRBV19,ASREGNTEAF
TRBV6-5,ASPRSLVEKLF
TRBV18,ASSSGSAQPQH
TRBV6-5,ASSPSRETQY
TRBV11-2,ASQWTAMNTEAF
TRBV7-7,ASSRTSETQY
TRBV29-1,SVEDPPFNYGYT
TRBV4-3,ASSQGGGAEGSPLH
TRBV6-5,ASRRTGRDTQY
TRBV5-1,ASSNRDRGEETQY